This TCR beta chain was sequenced for a study of low-dose radiotherapy and immunotherapy resistance in tumors. Germline values: CDR1 DFQATT, CDR2 SNEGSKA (reference sequence). The CDR3 covers 14 residues. V lost 1 base and J lost 1, with 11 bases in between. TRAV- and TRBV-specific primers were used for first-strand cDNA, which covered alpha and beta chains. Amplification, which lasted around 18 PCR cycles, used a constant-region primer and V-primer adapter to amplify TCRs. In TCRdb, the reads were re-called with MiXCR into one record per CDR3 protein. The sample has under 95,000 distinct CDR3 sequences; around 17% are singletons. Time point noted: after trial treatment. As for treatment: LDRT plus nivolumab, ipilimumab, low-dose cyclophosphamide and aspirin (RACIN trial). This clonotype was counted ten times or more.

The input for sequencing was PBMCs, taken after low-dose radiotherapy plus immunotherapy. This receptor was identified in a male donor with prostate cancer. V is TRBV20-1 and J is TRBJ2-7; D is perhaps TRBD2 (5 bases). CDR3 sequence: CSARVSGRSYEQYF. DNA for the CDR3: TGCAGTGCTAGAGTGTCGGGGAGATCCTACGAGCAGTACTTC.